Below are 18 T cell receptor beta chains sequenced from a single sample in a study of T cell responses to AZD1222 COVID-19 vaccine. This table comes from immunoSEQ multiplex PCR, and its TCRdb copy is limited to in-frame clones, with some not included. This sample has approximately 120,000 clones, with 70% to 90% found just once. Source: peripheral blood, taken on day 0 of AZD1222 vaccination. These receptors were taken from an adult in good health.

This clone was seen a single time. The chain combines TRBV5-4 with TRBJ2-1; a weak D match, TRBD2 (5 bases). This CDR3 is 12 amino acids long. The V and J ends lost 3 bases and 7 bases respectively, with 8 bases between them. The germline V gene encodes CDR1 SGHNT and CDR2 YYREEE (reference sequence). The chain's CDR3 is CASSSGSNEQFF. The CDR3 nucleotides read TGTGCCAGCAGCTCGGGGAGTAATGAGCAGTTCTTC.

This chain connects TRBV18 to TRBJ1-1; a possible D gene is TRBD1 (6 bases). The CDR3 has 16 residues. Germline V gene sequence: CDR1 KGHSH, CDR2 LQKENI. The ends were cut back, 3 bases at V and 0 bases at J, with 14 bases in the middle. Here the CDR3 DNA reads TGTGCCAGCTCACCCGAAACACGGACAGTGAACACTGAAGCTTTCTTT. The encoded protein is CASSPETRTVNTEAFF.

CDR3 residues: CASRQDTDTQYF. CDR3 in DNA: TGTGCCAGCAGGCAAGACACAGATACGCAGTATTTT. The chain has TRBV27 and TRBJ2-3; unclear D gene. Germline V CDR1 and CDR2: MNHEY, SMNVEV (reference sequence). There are 12 residues in the CDR3. Trimming pared 6 bases from V and 2 bases from J, leaving 6 bases between.

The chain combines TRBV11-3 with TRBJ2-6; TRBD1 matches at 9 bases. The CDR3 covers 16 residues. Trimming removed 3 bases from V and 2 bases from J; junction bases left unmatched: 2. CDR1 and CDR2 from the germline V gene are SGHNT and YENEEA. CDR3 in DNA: TGTGCCAGCAGCTTCTACAGGGGGCCTGGGGCCAACGTCCTGACTTTC. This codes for CASSFYRGPGANVLTF.

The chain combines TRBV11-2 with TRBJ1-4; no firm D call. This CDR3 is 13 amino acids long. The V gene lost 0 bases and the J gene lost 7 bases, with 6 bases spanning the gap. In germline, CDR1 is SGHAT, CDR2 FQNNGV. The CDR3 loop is CASSLDSGEKLFF. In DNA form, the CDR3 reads TGTGCCAGCAGCTTAGATAGTGGTGAAAAACTGTTTTTT.

CDR3 in amino acids: CASSRPGSGQLNYGYTF. Here the CDR3 DNA reads TGCGCCAGCAGCCGTCCAGGGTCTGGGCAGCTTAACTATGGCTACACCTTC. This sequence joins TRBV5-1 and TRBJ1-2; D might be TRBD1 (5 bases). V lost 4 bases to trimming and J lost 1 base, with 20 bases between them. This CDR3 has 17 residues. Germline V gene data show CDR1 as SGHRS and CDR2 as YFSETQ.

The CDR3 loop is CASSWQTAETQYF. CDR3 DNA sequence: TGCGCCAGCAGCTGGCAGACGGCGGAGACCCAGTACTTC. V gene TRBV5-1 combines with J gene TRBJ2-5; D is uncertain. Germline V gene sequence: CDR1 SGHRS, CDR2 YFSETQ. This CDR3 is 13 amino acids long. V lost 3 bases, J lost 5 bases, and 11 bases lay in between.

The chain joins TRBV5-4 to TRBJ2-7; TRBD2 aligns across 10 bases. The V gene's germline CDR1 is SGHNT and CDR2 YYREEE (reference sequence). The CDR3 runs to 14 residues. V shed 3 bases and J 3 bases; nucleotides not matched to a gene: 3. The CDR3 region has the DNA TGTGCCAGCAGCTCTAGCGGGAGAATCTACGAGCAGTACTTC. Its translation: CASSSSGRIYEQYF.

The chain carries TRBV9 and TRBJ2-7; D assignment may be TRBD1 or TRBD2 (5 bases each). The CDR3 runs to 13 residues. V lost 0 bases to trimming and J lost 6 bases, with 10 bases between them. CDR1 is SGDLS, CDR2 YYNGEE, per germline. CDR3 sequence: CASSVDSGREQYF. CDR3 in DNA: TGTGCCAGCAGCGTAGATTCGGGGCGCGAGCAGTACTTC.

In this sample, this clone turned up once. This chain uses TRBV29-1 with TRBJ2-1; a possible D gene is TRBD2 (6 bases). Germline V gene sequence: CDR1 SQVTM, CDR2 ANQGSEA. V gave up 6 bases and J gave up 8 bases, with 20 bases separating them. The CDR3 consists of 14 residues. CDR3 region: CSVMSGLYGYEQFF. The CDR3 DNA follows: TGCAGCGTCATGAGCGGGCTCTATGGGTATGAGCAGTTCTTC.

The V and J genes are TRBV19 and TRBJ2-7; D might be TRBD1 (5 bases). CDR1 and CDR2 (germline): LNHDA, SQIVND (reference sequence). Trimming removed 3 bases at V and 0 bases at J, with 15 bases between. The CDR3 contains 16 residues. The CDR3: CASSMVQAGRSYEQYF. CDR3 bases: TGTGCCAGTAGTATGGTTCAGGCAGGGCGCTCCTACGAGCAGTACTTC.

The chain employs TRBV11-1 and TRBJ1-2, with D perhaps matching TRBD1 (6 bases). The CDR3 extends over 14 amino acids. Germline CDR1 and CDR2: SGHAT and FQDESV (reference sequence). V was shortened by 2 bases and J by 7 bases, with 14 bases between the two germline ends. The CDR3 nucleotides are TGTGCCAGCAGCTTAAACACAGGGTTACGTGGCTACACCTTC. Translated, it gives CASSLNTGLRGYTF. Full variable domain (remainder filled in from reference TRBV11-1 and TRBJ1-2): EAEVAQSPRYKITEKSQAVAFWCDPISGHATLYWYRQILGQGPELLVQFQDESVVDDSQLPKDRFSAERLKGVDSTLKIQPAELGDSAMYLCASSLNTGLRGYTFGSGTRLTVV.

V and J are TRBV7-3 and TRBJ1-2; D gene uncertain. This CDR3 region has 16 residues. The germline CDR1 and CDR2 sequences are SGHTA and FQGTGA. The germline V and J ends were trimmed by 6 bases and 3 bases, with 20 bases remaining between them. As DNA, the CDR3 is TGTGCCAGCAGTCCCCGCTCAGGTGGCGGGTACTATGGCTACACCTTC. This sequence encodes CASSPRSGGGYYGYTF.

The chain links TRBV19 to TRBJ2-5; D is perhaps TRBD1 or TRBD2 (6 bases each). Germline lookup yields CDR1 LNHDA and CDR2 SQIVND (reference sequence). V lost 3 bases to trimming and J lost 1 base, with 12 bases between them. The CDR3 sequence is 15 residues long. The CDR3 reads CASSIGGQGQETQYF. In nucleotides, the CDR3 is TGTGCCAGTAGTATTGGGGGGCAGGGCCAAGAGACCCAGTACTTC.

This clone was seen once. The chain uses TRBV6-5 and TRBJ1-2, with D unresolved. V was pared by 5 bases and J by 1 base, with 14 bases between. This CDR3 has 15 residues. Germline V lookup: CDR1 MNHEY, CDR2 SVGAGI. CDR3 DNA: TGTGCCAGCAGTCGTACCGGACGGTATAACTATGGCTACACCTTC. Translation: CASSRTGRYNYGYTF.

In DNA, the CDR3 is TGTGCCAGCAGCCAAGGTCGATGGGGGAGGGCTAAAGAGACCCAGTACTTC. Encoded protein: CASSQGRWGRAKETQYF. V and J are TRBV3-1 (or the pseudogene TRBV3-2) and TRBJ2-5, with 7 nucleotides matching TRBD2. The V gene end was trimmed by 1 base and the J gene end by 3 bases; junction bases not matched to a gene: 11. Looked up from germline, CDR1 is LGHDT and CDR2 is YNNKEL (reference sequence). The CDR3 spans 17 residues.

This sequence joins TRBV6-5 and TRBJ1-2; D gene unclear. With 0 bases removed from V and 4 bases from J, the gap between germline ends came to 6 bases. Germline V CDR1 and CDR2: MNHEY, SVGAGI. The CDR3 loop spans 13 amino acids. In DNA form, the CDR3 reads TGTGCCAGCAGTTACTCGATATCCTATGGCTACACCTTC. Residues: CASSYSISYGYTF.

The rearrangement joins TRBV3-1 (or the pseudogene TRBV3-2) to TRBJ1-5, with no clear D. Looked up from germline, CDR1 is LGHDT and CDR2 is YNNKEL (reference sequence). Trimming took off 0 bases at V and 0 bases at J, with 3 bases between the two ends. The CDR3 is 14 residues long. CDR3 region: CASSQDNSNQPQHF. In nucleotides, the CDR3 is TGTGCCAGCAGCCAAGACAATAGCAATCAGCCCCAGCATTTT.